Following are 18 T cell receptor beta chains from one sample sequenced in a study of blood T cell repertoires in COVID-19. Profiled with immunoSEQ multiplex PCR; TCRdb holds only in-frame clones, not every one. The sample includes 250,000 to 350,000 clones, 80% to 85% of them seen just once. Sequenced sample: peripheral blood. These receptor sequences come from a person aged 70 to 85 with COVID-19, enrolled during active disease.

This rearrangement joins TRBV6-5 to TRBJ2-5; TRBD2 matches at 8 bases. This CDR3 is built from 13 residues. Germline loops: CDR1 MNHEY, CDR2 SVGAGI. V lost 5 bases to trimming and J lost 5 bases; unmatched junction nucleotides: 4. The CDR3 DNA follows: TGTGCCAGCAGTAGGGGACTAGGGGAGACCCAGTACTTC. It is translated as CASSRGLGETQYF.

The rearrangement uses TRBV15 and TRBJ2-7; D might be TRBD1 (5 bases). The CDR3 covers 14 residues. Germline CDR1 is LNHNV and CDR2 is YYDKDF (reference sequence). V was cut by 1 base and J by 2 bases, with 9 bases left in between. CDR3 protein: CATSRGAGTYEQYF. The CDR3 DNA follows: TGTGCCACCAGCAGAGGTGCAGGGACCTACGAGCAGTACTTC.

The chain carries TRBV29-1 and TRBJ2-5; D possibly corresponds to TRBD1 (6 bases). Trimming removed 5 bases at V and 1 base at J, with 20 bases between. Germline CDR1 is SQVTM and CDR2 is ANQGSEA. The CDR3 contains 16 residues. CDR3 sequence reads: CSVSPLRGKGQETQYF. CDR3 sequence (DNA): TGCAGCGTTTCCCCATTGAGGGGGAAGGGCCAAGAGACCCAGTACTTC.

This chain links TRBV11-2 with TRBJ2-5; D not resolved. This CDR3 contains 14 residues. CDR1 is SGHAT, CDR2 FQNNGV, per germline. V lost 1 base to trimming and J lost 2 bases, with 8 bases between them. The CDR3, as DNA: TGTGCCAGCAGCTTAGCCCCGGTACAAGAGACCCAGTACTTC. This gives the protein CASSLAPVQETQYF.

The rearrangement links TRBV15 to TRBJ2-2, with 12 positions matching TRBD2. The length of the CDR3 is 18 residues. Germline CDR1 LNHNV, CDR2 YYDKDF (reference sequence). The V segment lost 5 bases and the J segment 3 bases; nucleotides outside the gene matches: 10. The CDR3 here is CATSRKLLAGGYTGELFF. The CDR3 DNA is TGTGCCACCAGCCGCAAACTCCTAGCGGGGGGGTACACCGGGGAGCTGTTTTTT.

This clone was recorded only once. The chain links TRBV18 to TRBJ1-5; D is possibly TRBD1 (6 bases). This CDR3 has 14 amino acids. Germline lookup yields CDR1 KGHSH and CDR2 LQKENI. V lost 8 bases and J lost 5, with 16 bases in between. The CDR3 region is CASAEQGRDQPQHF. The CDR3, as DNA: TGTGCCAGCGCCGAACAGGGAAGGGATCAGCCCCAGCATTTT.

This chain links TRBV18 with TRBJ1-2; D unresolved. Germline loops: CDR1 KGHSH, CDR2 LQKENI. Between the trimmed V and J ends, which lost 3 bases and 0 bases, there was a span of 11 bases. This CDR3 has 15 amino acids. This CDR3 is CASSPEGSTNYGYTF. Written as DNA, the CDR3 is TGTGCCAGCTCACCGGAGGGATCGACTAACTATGGCTACACCTTC.

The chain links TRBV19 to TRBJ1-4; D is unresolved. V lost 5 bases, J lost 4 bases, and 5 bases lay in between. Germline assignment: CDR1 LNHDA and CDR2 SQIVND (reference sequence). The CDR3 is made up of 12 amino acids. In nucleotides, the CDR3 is TGTGCCAGTAGTGTCCATAATGAAAAACTGTTTTTT. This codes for CASSVHNEKLFF.

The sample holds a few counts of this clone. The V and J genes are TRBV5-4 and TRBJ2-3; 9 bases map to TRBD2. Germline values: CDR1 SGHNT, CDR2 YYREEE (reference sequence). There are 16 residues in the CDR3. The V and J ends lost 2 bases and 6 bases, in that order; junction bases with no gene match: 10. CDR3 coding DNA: TGTGCCAGCAGCTTTGGGCGGGAGGGTCGTGAGGATACGCAGTATTTT. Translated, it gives CASSFGREGREDTQYF.

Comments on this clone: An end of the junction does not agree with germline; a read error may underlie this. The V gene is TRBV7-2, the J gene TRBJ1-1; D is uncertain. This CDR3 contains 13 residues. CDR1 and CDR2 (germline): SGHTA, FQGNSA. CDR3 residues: CASSLGENTKAFF. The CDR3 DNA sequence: TGTGCCAGCAGCTTAGGAGAGAACACTAAAGCTTTCTTT.

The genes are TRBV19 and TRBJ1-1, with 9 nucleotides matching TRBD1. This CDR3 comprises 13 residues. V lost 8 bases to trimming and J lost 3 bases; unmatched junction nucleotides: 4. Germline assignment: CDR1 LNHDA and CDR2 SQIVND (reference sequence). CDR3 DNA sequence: TGTGCCAGTGGACAGGGGACGGACACTGAAGCTTTCTTT. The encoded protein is CASGQGTDTEAFF.

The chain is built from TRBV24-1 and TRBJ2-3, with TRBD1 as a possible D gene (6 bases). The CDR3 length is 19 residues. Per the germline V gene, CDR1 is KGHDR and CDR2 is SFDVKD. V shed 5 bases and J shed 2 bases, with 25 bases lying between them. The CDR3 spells CATSAMGAAERTATDTQYF. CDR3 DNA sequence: TGTGCCACCAGTGCCATGGGGGCTGCGGAAAGAACCGCCACAGATACGCAGTATTTT.

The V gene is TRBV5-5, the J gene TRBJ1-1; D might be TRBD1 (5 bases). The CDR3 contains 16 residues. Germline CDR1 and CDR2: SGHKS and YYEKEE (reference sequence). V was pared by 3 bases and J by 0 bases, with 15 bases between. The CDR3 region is CASSSSPPGMNTEAFF. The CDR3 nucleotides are TGTGCCAGCAGCTCCTCCCCCCCAGGGATGAACACTGAAGCTTTCTTT.

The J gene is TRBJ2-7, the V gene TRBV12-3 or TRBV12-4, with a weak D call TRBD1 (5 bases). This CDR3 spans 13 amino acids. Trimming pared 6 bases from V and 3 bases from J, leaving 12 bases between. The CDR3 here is CASSLDRDYEQYF. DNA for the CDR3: TGTGCCAGCAGCCTAGACAGAGACTACGAGCAGTACTTC.

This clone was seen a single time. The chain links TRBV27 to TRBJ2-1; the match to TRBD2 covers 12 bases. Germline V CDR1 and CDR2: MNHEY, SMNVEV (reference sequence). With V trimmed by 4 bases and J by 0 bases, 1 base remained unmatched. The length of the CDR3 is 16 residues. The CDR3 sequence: CASSSTSGSSYNEQFF. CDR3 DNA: TGTGCCAGCAGTTCGACTAGCGGGAGCTCCTACAATGAGCAGTTCTTC.

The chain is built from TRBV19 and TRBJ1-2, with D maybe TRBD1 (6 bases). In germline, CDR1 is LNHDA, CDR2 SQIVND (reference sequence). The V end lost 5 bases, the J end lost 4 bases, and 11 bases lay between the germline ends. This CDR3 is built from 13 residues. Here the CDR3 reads CASSATGLYGYTF. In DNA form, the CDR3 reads TGTGCCAGTAGTGCCACAGGGCTCTATGGCTACACCTTC.

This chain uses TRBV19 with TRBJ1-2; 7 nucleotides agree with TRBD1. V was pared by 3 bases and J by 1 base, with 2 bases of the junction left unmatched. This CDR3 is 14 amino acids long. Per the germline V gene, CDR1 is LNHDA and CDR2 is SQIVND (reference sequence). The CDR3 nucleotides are TGTGCCAGTAGTATCCCAGGGGGTAACTATGGCTACACCTTC. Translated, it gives CASSIPGGNYGYTF.

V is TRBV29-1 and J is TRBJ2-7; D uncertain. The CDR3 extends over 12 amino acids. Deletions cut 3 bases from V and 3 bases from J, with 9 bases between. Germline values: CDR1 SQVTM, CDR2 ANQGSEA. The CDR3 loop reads CSVEGRFYEQYF. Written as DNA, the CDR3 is TGCAGCGTTGAGGGCAGATTCTACGAGCAGTACTTC.